Detailed here is one T cell receptor (beta chain). Only in-frame clones appear in the TCRdb table, and some are missing; sequencing was by immunoSEQ multiplex PCR. This table has 75,000 to 100,000 clones, 92% appearing once. This sample stems from a study of T cell changes during pregnancy in multiple sclerosis. This sequence originates from a female donor in good health, enrolled as a control in a pregnancy study. Here the sequenced sample was peripheral blood, taken after pregnancy.

CDR3 loop: CASSLEGAMTETQYF. The CDR3 DNA sequence: TGTGCCAGCAGCTTAGAAGGGGCAATGACGGAGACCCAGTACTTC. The chain links TRBV7-9 to TRBJ2-5; a possible D gene is TRBD1 (5 bases). The V end was cut by 1 base, the J end by 5 bases, with 14 bases between. This CDR3 contains 15 residues. The germline CDR1 and CDR2 sequences are SEHNR and FQNEAQ (reference sequence). Variable domain in full (rest from reference TRBV7-9 and TRBJ2-5): DTGVSQNPRHKITKRGQNVTFRCDPISEHNRLYWYRQTLGQGPEFLTYFQNEAQLEKSRLLSDRFSAERPKGSFSTLEIQRTEQGDSAMYLCASSLEGAMTETQYFGPGTRLLVL.